The present TCR beta chain was sequenced within a study of blood T cell repertoires in COVID-19. For the study at large: COVID-19 samples collected from the United States, Italy and Spain covered acute and convalescent phases.

TCRdb keeps only in-frame clones here, not all; method: immunoSEQ multiplex PCR. Of 200,000 to 250,000 clones in the sample, around 82% were seen once. V was pared by 3 bases and J by 0 bases, with 3 bases of the junction left unmatched. Germline-derived CDR1 and CDR2 are KGHDR and SFDVKD. CDR3 length: 16 amino acids. The TCR was taken from a woman between 35 and 50 years old with acute or convalescent COVID-19. Sequenced input: peripheral blood. The chain joins TRBV24-1 to TRBJ1-2, with 10 nucleotides matching TRBD1. The CDR3 DNA is TGTGCCACCAGTGATACCGGGACAGGGGCTAACTATGGCTACACCTTC. Translating gives CATSDTGTGANYGYTF.